This is a list of T cell receptor beta chains from one sample in a study of blood T cell repertoires in COVID-19. Assay: immunoSEQ multiplex PCR; the TCRdb copy retains only in-frame clones and omits some. Among around 170,000 clones listed, 75% to 90% were seen once. The specimen sequenced was peripheral blood. The receptors derive from a woman in her thirties or forties with acute or convalescent COVID-19. The CDR3 runs from the conserved cysteine through the conserved F or W.

v_gene	j_gene	len	CDR3aa
TRBV6-5	TRBJ1-1	13	CATMGLQGWGAFF
TRBV25-1	TRBJ1-5	17	CSLRGDRELYSNQPQHF
TRBV6-5	TRBJ1-3	14	CASITGASGNTIYF
TRBV3-1/TRBV3-2	TRBJ1-1	14	CASSALGENTEAFF
TRBV9	TRBJ2-1	16	CASSVEVSGRDNEQFF
TRBV2	TRBJ2-1	14	CASSEVVGYNEQFF
TRBV28	TRBJ1-4	15	CASSLGGASNEKLFF
TRBV18	TRBJ2-7	14	CASSPSNGAYEQYF
TRBV28	TRBJ1-5	12	CASSWRWEPQHF
TRBV5-5	TRBJ1-4	15	CASSHSDSEVEKLFF
TRBV10-2	TRBJ2-3	15	CASSLSSGSTDTQYF
TRBV28	TRBJ2-7	13	CASTGQALPEQYF
TRBV2	TRBJ2-5	13	CASSLNVEETQYF
TRBV7-2	TRBJ1-2	13	CASSPQYNYGYTF
TRBV7-2	TRBJ2-2	17	CASSLFWTGAHTGELFF
TRBV7-8	TRBJ1-4	14	CASSLGRGDEKLFF
TRBV7-8	TRBJ2-1	17	CASSLGNRDRPYNEQFF
TRBV11-2	TRBJ1-2	16	CASSLAPHRADYGYTF
TRBV19	TRBJ1-6	13	CASSRDRGSPLHF
TRBV3-1/TRBV3-2	TRBJ2-5	13	CASSKSDQETQYF
TRBV4-2	TRBJ2-1	15	CASSPMGDLRNEQFF
TRBV19	TRBJ2-3	15	CASSWASPSTDTQYF
TRBV7-8	TRBJ2-7	14	CASSNRVTSYEQYF
TRBV6-1	TRBJ2-5	15	CASSEVSGNQETQYF
TRBV14	TRBJ2-2	17	CASSQGFGRSGTGELFF
TRBV27	TRBJ2-7	17	CASSSLGTSGRSYEQYF
TRBV30	TRBJ2-3	13	CAYRAGGRDTQYF
TRBV4-1	TRBJ2-6	19	CASSHRPGQIISGANVLTF
TRBV19	TRBJ1-2	17	CASSIPLPDRGRRGYTF
TRBV18	TRBJ2-7	14	CASSPWGASYEQYF
TRBV5-4	TRBJ2-7	15	CASSRRDTLYYEQYF
TRBV10-3	TRBJ1-2	15	CATRDRPSLNYGYTF
TRBV30	TRBJ1-5	14	CAWNYPGGKQPQHF
TRBV5-4	TRBJ2-3	14	CASSLGREGHTQYF
TRBV18	TRBJ2-4	15	CASSPGGSPKNIQYF
TRBV27	TRBJ1-1	15	CASSFSDSLNTEAFF
TRBV24-1	TRBJ2-2	11	CASRGTGELFF
TRBV7-9	TRBJ2-7	16	CASSHRDRGRDYEQYF
TRBV5-6	TRBJ1-5	18	CASSQTKGQINSNQPQHF
TRBV7-2	TRBJ2-1	15	CASSLGVGGANEQFF
TRBV7-2	TRBJ1-1	13	CASSSQGDTEAFF
TRBV7-6	TRBJ1-2	15	CASSSGSGNGYGYTF
TRBV2	TRBJ2-3	16	CASSLGSGGYTDTQYF
TRBV6-5	TRBJ2-3	14	CASEGAHYTDTQYF
TRBV9	TRBJ2-7	15	CASSLSGISSYEQYF
TRBV29-1	TRBJ1-5	13	CSVGDRGLQPQHF
TRBV4-1	TRBJ1-3	15	CASSQVGVSGNTIYF
TRBV6-5	TRBJ2-1	14	CASSWTAGHNEQFF
TRBV18	TRBJ1-5	15	CASSRGEGVRQPQHF
TRBV24-1	TRBJ1-2	13	CATSAPVGDGYTF
TRBV6-5	TRBJ1-4	16	CASSYSDHPGNEKLFF
TRBV7-9	TRBJ1-1	15	CASSPRQALNTEAFF
TRBV5-5	TRBJ1-1	16	CASSLSRGGLLTEAFF
TRBV5-1	TRBJ1-1	14	CASRSDRGGTEAFF